This T cell receptor beta chain appears in the sequencing data of a study of shared clonotypes between healthy human individuals. Whole-study context: Donors had three CD4 naive, three CD4 memory, two CD8 naive and one CD8 memory plate apiece.

The investigators split CD4+ cells into a CD45RA+ naive subset and a CD45RA-negative memory subset. Only in-frame clones appear in the TCRdb table, and some are missing; sequencing was by immunoSEQ multiplex PCR. The sample lists 950,000 to 1,100,000 clones, approximately 80% occurring once. The CDR3 loop spans 12 amino acids. V lost 6 bases, J lost 7 bases, and 9 bases lay in between. Germline CDR1 and CDR2: SNHLY and FYNNEI. The chain uses TRBV2 and TRBJ1-4; D is unresolved. Sequencing used memory CD4+ T cells from PBMCs. The subset here: CD45RA-negative fraction. The sequence was obtained from a man aged 18 to 29 in good health. Some clones in this sample may be carry-over from other donors' samples. The CDR3 reads CASRAQREKLFF. The CDR3 DNA sequence: TGTGCCAGCAGAGCACAGCGTGAAAAACTGTTTTTT. The entire variable domain, with the rest obtained from reference TRBV2 and TRBJ1-4, is as follows: EPEVTQTPSHQVTQMGQEVILRCVPISNHLYFYWYRQILGQKVEFLVSFYNNEISEKSEIFDDQFSVERPDGSNFTLKIRSTKLEDSAMYFCASRAQREKLFFGSGTQLSVL.